The rows below give T cell receptor beta chains drawn from one sample of a study of post-analysis software for immune sequencing data. TCRdb passed the PCR reads through MiXCR, listing each CDR3 protein once. The table has roughly 730,000 distinct CDR3 sequences, just under 30% seen once. The sample consisted of blood. The receptors originated from a girl aged 10 to 17 with multiple sclerosis. Both conserved end residues are part of each CDR3. D genes are given only for firm matches. Clone size is not always given. Where it is, it says once, few, many or a class for expanded clones.

size	D	V	J	CDR3	DNA
-	-	TRBV9	TRBJ1-1	CASSPGRGGRGTEAFF	TGTGCCAGCAGCCCAGGGAGGGGGGGCAGGGGCACTGAAGCTTTCTTT
few	TRBD1	TRBV6-2/TRBV6-3	TRBJ2-1	CASRGTGGSYNEQFF	TGTGCCAGCAGAGGAACAGGGGGCTCCTACAATGAGCAGTTCTTC
few	-	TRBV12-3/TRBV12-4	TRBJ1-2	CASSLRVVGDSGYTF	TGTGCCAGCAGTTTACGAGTCGTTGGGGATAGTGGCTACACCTTC
few	-	TRBV4-2	TRBJ1-6	CASSQDPGSSGSPLHF	TGTGCCAGCAGCCAAGATCCGGGGTCAAGCGGGTCACCCCTCCACTTT
-	-	TRBV12-5	TRBJ2-1	CASAGVSYNEQFF	TGTGCTAGTGCCGGAGTCTCCTACAATGAGCAGTTCTTC
-	TRBD1	TRBV20-1	TRBJ2-7	CSAAAGTGGSYEQYF	TGCAGTGCTGCAGCCGGGACAGGGGGTTCCTACGAGCAGTACTTC
once	-	TRBV5-1	TRBJ1-1	CASSLVQGSPGEAFF	TGCGCCAGCAGCTTGGTACAGGGCTCCCCCGGTGAAGCTTTCTTT
-	TRBD2	TRBV20-1	TRBJ2-7	CSARPPGTSGHSYEQYF	TGCAGTGCTAGACCCCCCGGGACTAGCGGGCACTCCTACGAGCAGTACTTC
-	-	TRBV20-1	TRBJ1-1	CSASHSQGSTEAFF	TGCAGTGCTAGCCACTCCCAGGGGTCCACTGAAGCTTTCTTT
-	TRBD1	TRBV5-1	TRBJ2-7	CASSLALGGIHEQYF	TGCGCCAGCAGCCTCGCATTAGGGGGCATCCACGAGCAGTACTTC
few	-	TRBV20-1	TRBJ2-7	CSALPLRGWVSYEQYF	TGCAGTGCCCTCCCTCTACGGGGGTGGGTCTCCTACGAGCAGTACTTC
-	-	TRBV29-1	TRBJ2-1	CSVVEGYEQFF	TGCAGCGTTGTGGAGGGGTATGAGCAGTTCTTC
once	-	TRBV20-1	TRBJ2-4	CSVPGDAKNIQYF	TGCAGTGTCCCGGGGGACGCTAAAAACATTCAGTACTTC
-	-	TRBV12-3/TRBV12-4	TRBJ2-7	CASRIQGLITYEQYF	TGTGCCAGCAGGATACAGGGTTTAATCACCTACGAGCAGTACTTC
once	-	TRBV20-1	TRBJ1-2	CSRGGDTNYGYTF	TGCAGTCGCGGGGGGGATACTAACTATGGCTACACCTTC
-	-	TRBV20-1	TRBJ2-7	CSARGGARGLAEQYF	TGCAGTGCTAGAGGTGGAGCAAGGGGGTTGGCCGAGCAGTACTTC
few	-	TRBV20-1	TRBJ1-5	CSARGPGAGQPQHF	TGCAGTGCCAGAGGGCCAGGGGCGGGCCAGCCCCAGCATTTT
-	-	TRBV2	TRBJ1-2	CASSWYTVGYGYTF	TGTGCCAGCAGTTGGTACACTGTTGGGTATGGCTACACCTTC
-	TRBD2	TRBV25-1	TRBJ2-3	CASSSPIPGLNTQYF	TGTGCCAGCAGTTCTCCGATCCCGGGACTAAATACGCAGTATTTT
-	-	TRBV28	TRBJ2-7	CASSLWAVNEQYF	TGTGCCAGCAGTTTATGGGCCGTCAACGAGCAGTACTTC
-	-	TRBV7-9	TRBJ2-7	CVSSPTRHSYEQYF	TGTGTCAGCAGTCCTACACGTCACTCCTACGAGCAGTACTTC
-	-	TRBV9	TRBJ2-3	CASSAVNPGPLGDTQYF	TGTGCCAGCAGCGCCGTGAATCCTGGACCTCTCGGGGATACGCAGTATTTT
many	TRBD2	TRBV29-1	TRBJ2-1	CSVRLAGEGEQFF	TGCAGCGTTAGACTAGCGGGAGAAGGTGAGCAGTTCTTC
-	-	TRBV27	TRBJ2-3	CASIPRGTDTQYF	TGTGCCAGCATCCCGCGAGGGACAGATACGCAGTATTTT
few	TRBD2	TRBV6-2/TRBV6-3	TRBJ2-7	CASSYAQGLAGSHEQYF	TGTGCCAGCAGTTACGCCCAAGGACTAGCGGGGTCCCACGAGCAGTACTTC
many	TRBD2	TRBV20-1	TRBJ2-7	CSARDHKRGLYEQYF	TGCAGTGCTAGAGACCACAAGCGGGGACTCTACGAGCAGTACTTC
-	TRBD1	TRBV7-2	TRBJ1-5	CASSYRTGDQPQHF	TGTGCCAGCAGCTATCGGACAGGGGATCAGCCCCAGCATTTT
many	-	TRBV2	TRBJ1-5	CASSVSGSNQPQHF	TGTGCCAGCAGTGTGTCGGGTAGCAATCAGCCCCAGCATTTT